The 31 T cell receptor beta chains in this list originate from one sample, sequenced in a study of cytomegalovirus exposure and HLA in healthy donors. The study ran its PCR with 60 Vbeta and 13 Jbeta primers. Here immunoSEQ multiplex PCR was the method, and the copy in TCRdb shows in-frame clones only, minus some. Of fewer than 90,000 clones in the sample, about 77% were seen once. Sequenced material: PBMCs. The receptors derive from a male donor in good health and CMV-seropositive.

The J gene is TRBJ2-7, the V gene TRBV2, with 7 bases identical to TRBD2. This CDR3 spans 14 amino acids. Losses at the gene ends were 3 bases for V and 6 bases for J; bases not matched to a gene: 8. The germline CDR1 and CDR2 sequences are SNHLY and FYNNEI. This chain's CDR3 is CASSDGLVSPEQYF. As DNA, the CDR3 is TGTGCCAGCAGTGACGGACTAGTAAGTCCCGAGCAGTACTTC.

The rearrangement joins TRBV19 to TRBJ1-2; D gene uncertain. V was shortened by 3 bases and J by 3 bases, with 8 bases between the two germline ends. Germline CDR1 reads LNHDA; CDR2 reads SQIVND (reference sequence). This CDR3 comprises 13 residues. The CDR3 sequence is CASSIGGDYGYTF. CDR3 nucleotides: TGTGCCAGTAGTATCGGTGGAGACTATGGCTACACCTTC.

The V and J genes are TRBV28 and TRBJ2-3, with a weak D call TRBD2 (6 bases). CDR1 and CDR2 from the germline V gene are MDHEN and SYDVKM. The CDR3 is made up of 13 amino acids. Trimming removed 7 bases at V and 2 bases at J, with 10 bases between. In nucleotides, the CDR3 is TGTGCCAGCATAGGGAGGAACACAGATACGCAGTATTTT. Protein: CASIGRNTDTQYF.

This clone occurred a few times. The CDR3 DNA reads TGCGCCAGCAGCTTGGATAACAGGGTTCTGGGAGCTTTCTTT. It is translated as CASSLDNRVLGAFF. The V and J genes are TRBV5-1 and TRBJ1-1, with D possibly being TRBD1 (6 bases). The CDR3 has 14 residues. Trimming removed 0 bases from V and 10 bases from J, with 16 bases in between. Germline assignment: CDR1 SGHRS and CDR2 YFSETQ.

The rearrangement joins TRBV27 to TRBJ2-5; 9 bases align to TRBD1. Germline values: CDR1 MNHEY, CDR2 SMNVEV (reference sequence). CDR3 length: 15 amino acids. Trimming at V came to 5 bases and at J to 5 bases, leaving 9 bases not matched to a gene. CDR3 DNA sequence: TGTGCCAGCAGTCCCCAAACAGGGGGCTGGGAGACCCAGTACTTC. Translation gives CASSPQTGGWETQYF.

The V gene is TRBV5-6, the J gene TRBJ1-3, with D possibly being TRBD1 (6 bases). There are 14 residues in the CDR3. Looked up from germline, CDR1 is SGHDT and CDR2 is YYEEEE. Trimming stripped 0 bases from V and 4 bases from J, with 8 bases between. The CDR3 loop reads CASSLAGVGNTIYF. The CDR3 region has the DNA TGTGCCAGCAGCTTGGCAGGGGTAGGAAACACCATATATTTT.

By its share, this clone is medium-sized. The chain combines TRBV27 with TRBJ2-7, with a tentative D call TRBD2 (6 bases). CDR1 is MNHEY, CDR2 SMNVEV, per germline (reference sequence). The CDR3 has 15 amino acids. V lost 1 base, J lost 2 bases, and 12 bases lay in between. CDR3 sequence (DNA): TGTGCCAGCAGTTTATACGGACGGGGGACCTACGAGCAGTACTTC. Translated, it gives CASSLYGRGTYEQYF.

The rearrangement joins TRBV5-1 to TRBJ1-5, with a weak D call TRBD1 (5 bases). Germline loops: CDR1 SGHRS, CDR2 YFSETQ. The CDR3 has 14 amino acids. Trimming shortened V by 0 bases and J by 9 bases, and 13 bases separated the two germline ends. The CDR3 loop is CASSLGPGGGPQHF. In DNA form, the CDR3 reads TGCGCCAGCAGCTTGGGTCCCGGGGGTGGGCCCCAGCATTTT.

The chain combines TRBV27 with TRBJ2-2; the match to TRBD2 covers 13 bases. Germline assignment: CDR1 MNHEY and CDR2 SMNVEV (reference sequence). This CDR3 is 16 amino acids long. The V gene end was trimmed by 5 bases and the J gene end by 1 base; junction bases not matched to a gene: 1. CDR3 bases: TGTGCCAGCAGTAGGACTAGCGGGGGGAACACCGGGGAGCTGTTTTTT. This translates into CASSRTSGGNTGELFF.

The genes are TRBV4-1 and TRBJ2-1; 8 bases line up with TRBD1. The junction had 7 bases not matched to a gene; V was cut back by 5 bases and J by 1 base. The CDR3 extends over 16 amino acids. The germline V gene encodes CDR1 MGHRA and CDR2 YSYEKL. Here the CDR3 reads CASSAPGGRSYNEQFF. The DNA of the CDR3 is TGCGCCAGCAGCGCACCAGGGGGCAGGTCCTACAATGAGCAGTTCTTC.

The rearrangement links TRBV6-4 to TRBJ2-3; perhaps TRBD1 as D (6 bases). Germline values: CDR1 MRHNA, CDR2 SNTAGT. Trimming removed 3 bases at V and 2 bases at J, with 12 bases between. This CDR3 has 15 amino acids. CDR3 region: CASSEGGHTTDTQYF. Written as DNA, the CDR3 is TGTGCCAGCAGTGAAGGGGGACACACCACAGATACGCAGTATTTT.

The rearrangement joins TRBV14 to TRBJ2-1, with TRBD2 matching over 10 bases. The junction had 1 base not matched to a gene; V was cut back by 2 bases and J by 3 bases. This CDR3 comprises 15 residues. CDR1 and CDR2 (germline): SGHDN, FVKESK. CDR3 region: CASSQSGRGYNEQFF. DNA for the CDR3: TGTGCCAGCAGCCAAAGCGGGAGGGGCTACAATGAGCAGTTCTTC.

The chain couples TRBV19 to TRBJ1-3; TRBD1 matches at 7 bases. The CDR3 length is 13 residues. Trimming removed 6 bases from V and 4 bases from J; junction bases left unmatched: 3. The V gene's germline CDR1 is LNHDA and CDR2 SQIVND (reference sequence). Here the CDR3 DNA reads TGTGCCAGTAGAAGGGGGCCCGGAAACACCATATATTTT. Its translation: CASRRGPGNTIYF.

V usage is TRBV7-9 and J usage is TRBJ2-7; a weak D match, TRBD1 (5 bases). V was trimmed by 1 base and J by 0 bases, leaving 10 bases between them. From germline, CDR1 is SEHNR and CDR2 FQNEAQ (reference sequence). The CDR3 consists of 15 residues. CDR3 nucleotide sequence: TGTGCCAGCAGCTTAGTAGGTGACAGCTCCTACGAGCAGTACTTC. It codes for CASSLVGDSSYEQYF.

The chain is built from TRBV4-2 and TRBJ2-7, with D tentatively TRBD2 (6 bases). Trimming removed 3 bases at V and 0 bases at J, with 9 bases between. The CDR3 loop spans 14 amino acids. Germline V lookup: CDR1 LGHNA, CDR2 YNFKEQ. DNA for the CDR3: TGTGCCAGCAGCCACAGCGGGCCCTCCTACGAGCAGTACTTC. Its protein is CASSHSGPSYEQYF.

The CDR3 nucleotides read TGTGCCAGCAGCGTAGTAGGCGGAGAGACCCAGTACTTC. It translates to CASSVVGGETQYF. V gene TRBV9 combines with J gene TRBJ2-5; no clear D gene. Trimming stripped 0 bases from V and 4 bases from J, with 7 bases between. The CDR3 runs to 13 residues. Germline-derived CDR1 and CDR2 are SGDLS and YYNGEE.

The J gene is TRBJ2-5, the V gene TRBV28; D is undetermined. Per the germline V gene, CDR1 is MDHEN and CDR2 is SYDVKM. Trimming shortened V by 4 bases and J by 4 bases, and 7 bases separated the two germline ends. The CDR3 is 12 residues long. The CDR3 sequence: CASSSLGETQYF. DNA of the CDR3: TGTGCCAGCAGTTCCCTAGGAGAGACCCAGTACTTC.

The V and J genes are TRBV5-1 and TRBJ1-1; TRBD1 is a possible D gene (5 bases). Trimming removed 2 bases from V and 3 bases from J, with 11 bases in between. CDR3 length equals 14 residues. Looked up from germline, CDR1 is SGHRS and CDR2 is YFSETQ. The CDR3: CASSFGGEYTEAFF. DNA for the CDR3: TGCGCCAGCAGCTTTGGAGGGGAGTACACTGAAGCTTTCTTT.

Sample share makes this clone medium-sized (0.01 to 0.1%). The chain joins TRBV14 to TRBJ1-1; perhaps TRBD1 as D (6 bases). Germline loops: CDR1 SGHDN, CDR2 FVKESK. V dropped 9 bases and J dropped 0 bases, with 11 bases sitting between them. CDR3 length equals 13 residues. This CDR3 is CARYREMNTEAFF. In nucleotides, the CDR3 is TGTGCCAGGTACAGGGAAATGAACACTGAAGCTTTCTTT.

V is TRBV19 and J is TRBJ2-1; 12 positions agree with TRBD2. V was pared by 0 bases and J by 4 bases, with 10 bases of the junction left unmatched. CDR1 is LNHDA, CDR2 SQIVND, per germline (reference sequence). CDR3 length equals 19 residues. Written as DNA, the CDR3 is TGTGCCAGTAGTATAGATCTTCGCCTAGCGGGAGGGCATTACAATGAGCAGTTCTTC. It is translated as CASSIDLRLAGGHYNEQFF.

This chain uses TRBV10-3 with TRBJ2-1; 12 bases align to TRBD2. Germline CDR1 ENHRY, CDR2 SYGVKD. The CDR3 totals 15 residues. V lost 5 bases, J lost 7 bases, and 6 bases stayed unmatched. CDR3 loop: CAISWTSGIRNEQFF. CDR3 nucleotides: TGTGCCATCAGTTGGACTAGCGGGATTAGGAATGAGCAGTTCTTC.

The count of this clone is one. CDR3 sequence reads: CASSLIVTGSEQFF. DNA for the CDR3: TGTGCCAGCAGCTTAATAGTGACAGGGAGTGAGCAGTTCTTC. The chain is built from TRBV7-8 and TRBJ2-1, with 7 bases aligning to TRBD1. The length of the CDR3 is 14 residues. Per germline, CDR1 SGHVS and CDR2 FQNEAQ. Germline trimming cut 2 bases from V and 9 bases from J; bases unmatched to any gene: 7. Full variable domain (remainder filled in from reference TRBV7-8 and TRBJ2-1): GAGVSQSPRYKVAKRGQDVALRCDPISGHVSLFWYQQALGQGPEFLTYFQNEAQLDKSGLPSDRFFAERPEGSVSTLKIQRTQQEDSAVYLCASSLIVTGSEQFFGPGTRLTVL.

This clone rates as medium-sized (0.01 to 0.1%). The rearrangement links TRBV28 to TRBJ2-7; D remains unclear. The germline V gene has CDR1 MDHEN and CDR2 SYDVKM. The V end was cut by 6 bases, the J end by 6 bases, with 9 bases between. This CDR3 has 11 amino acids. CDR3 bases: TGTGCCAGCAGCTACTTCGGCGAGCAGTACTTC. As protein: CASSYFGEQYF.

The chain is built from TRBV11-3 and TRBJ2-1; TRBD2 is a possible D gene (5 bases). The CDR3 consists of 13 residues. Trimming took 5 bases from V and 7 from J, leaving 12 bases between them. The germline gives CDR1 SGHNT, CDR2 YENEEA. For the CDR3, the DNA is TGTGCCAGCAGCCCCGCGGGCAGGAATGAGCAGTTCTTC. Translated: CASSPAGRNEQFF.

The chain is built from TRBV20-1 and TRBJ2-1, with D perhaps TRBD2 (5 bases). CDR3 length: 11 amino acids. The V gene's germline CDR1 is DFQATT and CDR2 SNEGSKA (reference sequence). V gave up 6 bases and J gave up 6 bases, with 9 bases separating them. CDR3 bases: TGCAGTGCCCTCCTAGCCAATGAGCAGTTCTTC. Its protein product is CSALLANEQFF.

The CDR3 DNA follows: TGTGCCAGCAGCCGGACTAGCGGGAGGGAAGAGACCCAGTACTTC. It is translated as CASSRTSGREETQYF. The chain links TRBV9 to TRBJ2-5; 15 positions match TRBD2. Trimming cost V 4 bases and J 3 bases; bases outside gene matches: 1. The CDR3 extends over 15 amino acids. CDR1 and CDR2 (germline): SGDLS, YYNGEE.

The chain employs TRBV7-8 and TRBJ2-7; 7 positions agree with TRBD2. With V trimmed by 2 bases and J by 7 bases, 11 bases remained unmatched. The CDR3 runs 15 residues. Germline V gene lookup returns CDR1 SGHVS and CDR2 FQNEAQ. The CDR3 DNA reads TGTGCCAGCAGCTTACGACTAGCCGGGGGGTGGGAGCAGTACTTC. Its protein is CASSLRLAGGWEQYF.

The V and J genes are TRBV28 and TRBJ2-7, with 7 nucleotides matching TRBD1. The CDR3 runs to 16 residues. V gave up 0 bases and J gave up 4 bases; unmatched junction bases: 9. Germline-derived CDR1 and CDR2 are MDHEN and SYDVKM. As DNA, the CDR3 is TGTGCCAGCAGTTTATGGTCGGCAGGGGGAAGGTACGAGCAGTACTTC. Translated: CASSLWSAGGRYEQYF. Filled out from reference TRBV28 and TRBJ2-7, the complete variable domain reads DVKVTQSSRYLVKRTGEKVFLECVQDMDHENMFWYRQDPGLGLRLIYFSYDVKMKEKGDIPEGYSVSREKKERFSLILESASTNQTSMYLCASSLWSAGGRYEQYFGPGTRLTVT.

The V gene is TRBV5-4, the J gene TRBJ1-1, with unresolved D. With 2 bases removed from V and 3 bases from J, the gap between germline ends came to 8 bases. Germline V gene data show CDR1 as SGHNT and CDR2 as YYREEE (reference sequence). The CDR3 is 13 residues long. For the CDR3, the DNA is TGTGCCAGCAGCTTACGGGTCGACACTGAAGCTTTCTTT. Its protein is CASSLRVDTEAFF.

CDR3 in DNA: TGTGCCAGCTATTCAGGCGGGATTCTAGCGGGAGGTTTCTCCTACGAGCAGTACTTC. This codes for CASYSGGILAGGFSYEQYF. J is TRBJ2-7 and V is TRBV28; 11 bases are shared with TRBD2. V was pared by 8 bases and J by 0 bases, with 18 bases of the junction left unmatched. The germline CDR1 and CDR2 sequences are MDHEN and SYDVKM. The CDR3 extends over 19 amino acids.

V gene TRBV5-1 combines with J gene TRBJ2-3, with 7 bases aligning to TRBD2. CDR3 length: 17 amino acids. Germline values: CDR1 SGHRS, CDR2 YFSETQ. The junction had 11 bases not matched to a gene; V was cut back by 3 bases and J by 1 base. The CDR3 spells CASSWDYQSPGTDTQYF. As DNA, the CDR3 is TGCGCCAGCAGCTGGGACTACCAGAGCCCCGGCACAGATACGCAGTATTTT.